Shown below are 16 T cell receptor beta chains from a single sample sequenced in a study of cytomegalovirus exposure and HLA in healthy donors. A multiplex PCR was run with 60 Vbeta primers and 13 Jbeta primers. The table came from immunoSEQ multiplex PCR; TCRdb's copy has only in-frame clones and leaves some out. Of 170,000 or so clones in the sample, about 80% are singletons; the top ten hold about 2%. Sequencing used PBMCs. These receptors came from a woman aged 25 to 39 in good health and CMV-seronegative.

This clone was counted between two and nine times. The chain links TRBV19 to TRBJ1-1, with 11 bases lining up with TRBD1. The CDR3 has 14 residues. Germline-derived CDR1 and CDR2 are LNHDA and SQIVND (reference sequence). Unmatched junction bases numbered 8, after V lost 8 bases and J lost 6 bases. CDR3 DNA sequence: TGTGCCAGTCGGGACAGGGGGGGATTGGCTGAAGCTTTCTTT. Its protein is CASRDRGGLAEAFF.

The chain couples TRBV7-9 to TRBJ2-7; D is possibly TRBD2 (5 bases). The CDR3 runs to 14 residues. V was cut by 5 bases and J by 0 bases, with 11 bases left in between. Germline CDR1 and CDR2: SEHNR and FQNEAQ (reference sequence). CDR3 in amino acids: CASSPRVSSYEQYF. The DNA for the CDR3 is TGTGCCAGCAGCCCGAGGGTAAGCTCCTACGAGCAGTACTTC. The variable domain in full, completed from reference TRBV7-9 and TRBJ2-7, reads DTGVSQNPRHKITKRGQNVTFRCDPISEHNRLYWYRQTLGQGPEFLTYFQNEAQLEKSRLLSDRFSAERPKGSFSTLEIQRTEQGDSAMYLCASSPRVSSYEQYFGPGTRLTVT.

In nucleotides, the CDR3 is TGTGCCAGCAGTTACGATACTAGCGGGACGACCTACGAGCAGTACTTC. Protein: CASSYDTSGTTYEQYF. The chain employs TRBV6-5 and TRBJ2-7, with 10 nucleotides matching TRBD2. CDR3 length: 16 residues. The V segment lost 2 bases and the J segment 2 bases; nucleotides outside the gene matches: 6. Germline V gene lookup returns CDR1 MNHEY and CDR2 SVGAGI.

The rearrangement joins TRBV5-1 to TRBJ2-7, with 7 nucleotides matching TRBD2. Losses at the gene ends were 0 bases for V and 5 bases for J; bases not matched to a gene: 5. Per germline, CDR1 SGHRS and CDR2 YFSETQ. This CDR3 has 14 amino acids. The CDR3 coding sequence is TGCGCCAGCAGCTTGGGGACTAGGATCCACGAGCAGTACTTC. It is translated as CASSLGTRIHEQYF.

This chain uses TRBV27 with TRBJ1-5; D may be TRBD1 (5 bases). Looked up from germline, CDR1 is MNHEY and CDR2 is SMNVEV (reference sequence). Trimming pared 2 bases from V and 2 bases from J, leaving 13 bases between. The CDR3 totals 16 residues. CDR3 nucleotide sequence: TGTGCCAGCAGTTTAGATTGGCAGGGCGGCAATCAGCCCCAGCATTTT. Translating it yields CASSLDWQGGNQPQHF.

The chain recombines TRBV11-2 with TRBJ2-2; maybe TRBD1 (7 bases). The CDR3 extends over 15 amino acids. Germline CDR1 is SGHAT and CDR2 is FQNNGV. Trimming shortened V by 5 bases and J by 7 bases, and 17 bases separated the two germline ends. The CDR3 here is CASSRDQGGIGELFF. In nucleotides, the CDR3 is TGTGCCAGCAGCAGGGACCAGGGGGGCATCGGGGAGCTGTTTTTT.

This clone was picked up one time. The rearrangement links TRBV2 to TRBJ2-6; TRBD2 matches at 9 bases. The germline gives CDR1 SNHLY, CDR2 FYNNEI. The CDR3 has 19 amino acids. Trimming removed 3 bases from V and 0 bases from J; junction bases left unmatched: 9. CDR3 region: CASSDLLAGTYSGANVLTF. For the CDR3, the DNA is TGTGCCAGCAGTGACCTGCTAGCGGGAACATACTCTGGGGCCAACGTCCTGACTTTC.

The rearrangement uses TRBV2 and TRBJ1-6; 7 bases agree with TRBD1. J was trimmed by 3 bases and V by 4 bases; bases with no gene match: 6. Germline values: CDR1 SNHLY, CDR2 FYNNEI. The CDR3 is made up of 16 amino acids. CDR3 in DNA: TGTGCCAGCAGTGGGGCCCGGACAGGCTATAATTCACCCCTCCACTTT. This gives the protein CASSGARTGYNSPLHF.

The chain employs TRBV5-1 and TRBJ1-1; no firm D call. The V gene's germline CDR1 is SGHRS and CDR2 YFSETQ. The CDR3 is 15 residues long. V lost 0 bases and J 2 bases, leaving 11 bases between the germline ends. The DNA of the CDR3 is TGCGCCAGCAGCTTGGGTGGAGCTTACAACACTGAAGCTTTCTTT. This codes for CASSLGGAYNTEAFF.

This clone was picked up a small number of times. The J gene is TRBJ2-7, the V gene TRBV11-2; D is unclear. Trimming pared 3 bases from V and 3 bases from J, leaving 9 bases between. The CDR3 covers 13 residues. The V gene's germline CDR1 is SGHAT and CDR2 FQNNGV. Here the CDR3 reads CASSFNQVYEQYF. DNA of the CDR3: TGTGCCAGCAGCTTTAACCAGGTCTACGAGCAGTACTTC.

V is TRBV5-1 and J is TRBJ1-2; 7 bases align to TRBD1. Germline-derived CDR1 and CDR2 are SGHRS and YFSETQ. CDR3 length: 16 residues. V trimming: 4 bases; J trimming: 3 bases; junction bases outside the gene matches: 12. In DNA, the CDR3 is TGCGCCAGCAGCCCATATGACAGGGTGAGCCACTATGGCTACACCTTC. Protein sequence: CASSPYDRVSHYGYTF. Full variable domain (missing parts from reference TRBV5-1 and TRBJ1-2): KAGVTQTPRYLIKTRGQQVTLSCSPISGHRSVSWYQQTPGQGLQFLFEYFSETQRNKGNFPGRFSGRQFSNSRSEMNVSTLELGDSALYLCASSPYDRVSHYGYTFGSGTRLTVV.

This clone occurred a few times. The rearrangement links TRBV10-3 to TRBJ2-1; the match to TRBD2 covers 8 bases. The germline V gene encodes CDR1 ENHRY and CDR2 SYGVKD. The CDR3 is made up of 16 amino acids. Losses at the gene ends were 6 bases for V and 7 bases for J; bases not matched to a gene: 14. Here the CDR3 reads CAISGLAGNGGNEQFF. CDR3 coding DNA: TGTGCCATCAGCGGGCTAGCGGGCAATGGCGGGAATGAGCAGTTCTTC.

CDR3 region: CASRVGVGELFF. The CDR3 DNA reads as TGTGCCAGCAGAGTCGGGGTCGGGGAGCTGTTTTTT. The V and J genes are TRBV27 and TRBJ2-2; perhaps TRBD2 as D (5 bases). The CDR3 is made up of 12 amino acids. V was trimmed by 6 bases and J by 7 bases, leaving 9 bases between them. CDR1 and CDR2 from the germline V gene are MNHEY and SMNVEV (reference sequence).

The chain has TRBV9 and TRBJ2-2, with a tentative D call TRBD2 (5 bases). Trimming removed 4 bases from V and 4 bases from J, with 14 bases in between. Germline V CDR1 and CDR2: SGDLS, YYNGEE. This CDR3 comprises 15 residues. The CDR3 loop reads CASSPSGGRTGELFF. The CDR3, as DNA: TGTGCCAGCAGCCCATCCGGAGGTCGCACCGGGGAGCTGTTTTTT.

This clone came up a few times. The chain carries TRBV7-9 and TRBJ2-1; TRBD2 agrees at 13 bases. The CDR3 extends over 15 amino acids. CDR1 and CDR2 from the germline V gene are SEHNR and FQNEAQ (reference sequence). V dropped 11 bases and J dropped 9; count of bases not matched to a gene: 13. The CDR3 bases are TGTGCCTGCCAAGGTGGGACTAGCGGGGCTGTTGAGCAGTTCTTC. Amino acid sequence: CACQGGTSGAVEQFF.

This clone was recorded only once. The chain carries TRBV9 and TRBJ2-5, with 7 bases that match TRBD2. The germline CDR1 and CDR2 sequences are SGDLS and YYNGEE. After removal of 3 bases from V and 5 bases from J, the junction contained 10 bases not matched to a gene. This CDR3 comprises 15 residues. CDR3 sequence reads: CASSAGGSRMETQYF. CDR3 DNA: TGTGCCAGCAGCGCCGGGGGGAGTCGAATGGAGACCCAGTACTTC.